This TCR beta chain appears in the sequencing data of a study of T-cell reconstitution after alpha-beta-depleted transplantation in children. Library preparation (for TCRbeta) was performed with unique molecular identifiers. Using its own MiXCR run on the PCR reads, TCRdb lists one record per CDR3 protein. Of 350,000 to 400,000 distinct CDR3 sequences listed, about 14% are singletons. The starting material was PBMCs, obtained from the stem cell graft. This receptor was identified in a human donor who donated a stem cell graft to a child with Fanconi anemia.

The CDR3, as DNA: TGTGCCAGCAGACTCGGACGGAATGGTTCACCCCTCCACTTT. Its translation: CASRLGRNGSPLHF. V gene TRBV6-2 or TRBV6-3 combines with J gene TRBJ1-6; D not resolved. This CDR3 region has 14 residues. V shed 6 bases and J shed 9 bases, with 15 bases lying between them. From germline, CDR1 is MNHEY and CDR2 SVGEGT.